Below are 16 T cell receptor beta chains sequenced from a single sample in a study of T-cell memory formation after mild COVID-19. TCRdb used MiXCR to reprocess the 5' RACE reads, holding one entry per CDR3 protein. The table has around 440,000 distinct CDR3 sequences, approximately 18% seen once. Material for sequencing was PBMCs or a T cell subset sorted from them (not recorded which). The receptor set was obtained from an adult woman who had mild COVID-19 (a few samples of this study predate the infection). Cell type and time point are not known.

V and J are TRBV11-2 and TRBJ2-5, with D tentatively TRBD2 (7 bases). The CDR3 totals 16 residues. The V end lost 4 bases, the J end lost 1 base, and 16 bases lay between the germline ends. CDR1 is SGHAT and CDR2 is FQNNGV in the germline V gene. The CDR3 DNA reads TGTGCCAGCAGCTCCCTCCGCGGGGGCCCCCAAGAGACCCAGTACTTC. Encoded protein: CASSSLRGGPQETQYF.

The chain recombines TRBV5-1 with TRBJ2-5; D unclear. Germline values: CDR1 SGHRS, CDR2 YFSETQ. V lost 2 bases, J lost 0 bases, and 5 bases lay in between. The length of the CDR3 is 13 residues. The CDR3 coding sequence is TGCGCCAGCAGCTTCACGTACCAAGAGACCCAGTACTTC. It translates to CASSFTYQETQYF.

This clonotype showed up just a few times. The chain combines TRBV5-1 with TRBJ1-1; 7 nucleotides agree with TRBD1. Germline trimming cut 3 bases from V and 3 bases from J; bases unmatched to any gene: 8. The V gene's germline CDR1 is SGHRS and CDR2 YFSETQ. The CDR3 is 15 residues long. DNA for the CDR3: TGCGCCAGCAGCTGGGGACAGATGCGCGACACTGAAGCTTTCTTT. It is translated as CASSWGQMRDTEAFF.

The chain uses TRBV12-3 or TRBV12-4 and TRBJ1-1; TRBD1 is a possible D gene (5 bases). The CDR3 loop spans 14 amino acids. Trimming removed 8 bases from V and 5 bases from J, with 18 bases in between. The CDR3 loop reads CASGAPVAGTEAFF. DNA for the CDR3: TGTGCCAGCGGGGCCCCAGTGGCTGGAACTGAAGCTTTCTTT.

The V call is TRBV7-9, the J call TRBJ1-2, with D tentatively TRBD1 (6 bases). Trimming removed 4 bases at V and 8 bases at J, with 14 bases between. Germline CDR1 SEHNR, CDR2 FQNEAQ (reference sequence). There are 13 residues in the CDR3. The CDR3 DNA reads as TGTGCCAGCAGCTCTACCGGGACACCCGGCTACACCTTC. It specifies CASSSTGTPGYTF.

CDR3 DNA sequence: TGTGCCAGCAGCTCTCAGGGGATTACTAACTATGGCTACACCTTC. Amino acid sequence: CASSSQGITNYGYTF. The chain employs TRBV5-5 and TRBJ1-2; D possibly corresponds to TRBD1 (6 bases). Germline CDR1 is SGHKS and CDR2 is YYEKEE (reference sequence). The CDR3 is made up of 15 amino acids. V lost 3 bases, J lost 0 bases, and 12 bases lay in between.

This clonotype was detected many times. This chain connects TRBV25-1 to TRBJ2-7; TRBD1 matches at 7 bases. J lost 1 base, V lost 2 bases, and 11 bases had no gene match. Germline V gives CDR1 MGHDK, CDR2 SYGVNS. The CDR3 length is 17 residues. The CDR3 loop reads CASSESKKGAISYEQYF. The DNA for the CDR3 is TGTGCCAGCAGTGAAAGTAAGAAGGGGGCTATATCCTACGAGCAGTACTTC.

This chain uses TRBV6-2 or TRBV6-3 with TRBJ1-1; unclear D gene. Per germline, CDR1 MNHEY and CDR2 SVGEGT. V was clipped by 5 bases and J by 4 bases, with 14 bases between them. This CDR3 spans 14 amino acids. The DNA of the CDR3 is TGTGCCAGCAGTCAGGATGGAGGGCTCACTGAAGCTTTCTTT. Its translation is CASSQDGGLTEAFF.

A few counts support this clonotype. The genes are TRBV14 and TRBJ2-7; a weak D match, TRBD1 (5 bases). V was cut by 3 bases and J by 5 bases, with 11 bases left in between. The CDR3 loop spans 13 amino acids. Germline CDR1 reads SGHDN; CDR2 reads FVKESK. The CDR3 DNA reads as TGTGCCAGCAGCCAGGTGGGGCTCAACGAGCAGTACTTC. Translated: CASSQVGLNEQYF.

The rearrangement links TRBV4-1 to TRBJ1-5; possibly TRBD1 for D (6 bases). CDR3 length: 17 amino acids. V was shortened by 3 bases and J by 7 bases, with 22 bases between the two germline ends. Germline assignment: CDR1 MGHRA and CDR2 YSYEKL. This CDR3 is CASSHPGGAARDQPQHF. The CDR3 DNA reads as TGCGCCAGCAGCCATCCTGGGGGGGCAGCGAGAGACCAGCCCCAGCATTTT.

This clonotype was counted between two and nine times. This chain links TRBV5-1 with TRBJ1-1; no definite D call. V dropped 5 bases and J dropped 8 bases, with 13 bases sitting between them. CDR3 length: 12 residues. CDR1 and CDR2 (germline): SGHRS, YFSETQ. This chain's CDR3 is CASRQDLSEAFF. The CDR3, as DNA: TGCGCCAGCAGGCAAGACTTATCCGAAGCTTTCTTT.

This clonotype was seen a few times. The chain couples TRBV19 to TRBJ1-2; 10 bases align to TRBD1. CDR1 is LNHDA and CDR2 is SQIVND in the germline V gene (reference sequence). This CDR3 has 15 amino acids. V dropped 5 bases and J dropped 1; count of bases not matched to a gene: 4. CDR3 sequence reads: CASSYGTGDNYGYTF. The CDR3 DNA is TGTGCCAGTAGTTACGGGACAGGGGATAACTATGGCTACACCTTC.

V gene TRBV7-2 combines with J gene TRBJ2-5; TRBD2 matches at 10 bases. Germline-derived CDR1 and CDR2 are SGHTA and FQGNSA. The CDR3 sequence is 16 residues long. With 5 bases clipped from V and 4 bases from J, the junction kept 10 bases outside the gene matches. The CDR3 is CASSLSSGGAGETQYF. In nucleotides, the CDR3 is TGTGCCAGCAGCCTTTCAAGCGGGGGGGCCGGAGAGACCCAGTACTTC. Looking up the rest from reference TRBV7-2 and TRBJ2-5 gives the full variable domain: GAGVSQSPSNKVTEKGKDVELRCDPISGHTALYWYRQSLGQGLEFLIYFQGNSAPDKSGLPSDRFSAERTGGSVSTLTIQRTQQEDSAVYLCASSLSSGGAGETQYFGPGTRLLVL.

In its sample, this clonotype was seen a few times. The CDR3 region is CASSLRRTSGVETQYF. CDR3 DNA sequence: TGTGCCAGCAGCTTAAGGAGGACTAGCGGGGTGGAGACCCAGTACTTC. This chain connects TRBV7-8 to TRBJ2-5; 12 bases are a match to TRBD2. The V gene's germline CDR1 is SGHVS and CDR2 FQNEAQ. The V segment lost 2 bases and the J segment 5 bases; nucleotides outside the gene matches: 6. This CDR3 contains 16 residues.

The chain combines TRBV9 with TRBJ2-3, with D unclear. Trimming stripped 4 bases from V and 11 bases from J, with 20 bases between. CDR1 SGDLS and CDR2 YYNGEE come from the germline V gene. The length of the CDR3 is 14 residues. CDR3 sequence reads: CASSPSNEARWQYF. The DNA for the CDR3 is TGTGCCAGCAGCCCTTCGAATGAGGCTAGATGGCAGTATTTT.

This clonotype has a handful of counts. Written as DNA, the CDR3 is TGTGCCAGCAGCTACACCTACACAGATACGCAGTATTTT. Amino acid sequence: CASSYTYTDTQYF. This sequence joins TRBV6-5 and TRBJ2-3; no clear D. The CDR3 totals 13 residues. CDR1 is MNHEY and CDR2 is SVGAGI in the germline V gene. Trimming pared 6 bases from V and 2 bases from J, leaving 9 bases between.